These T cell receptor beta chains were read from a single sample in a study of T cells in Graves' hyperthyroidism and ophthalmopathy. MiXCR was run by TCRdb on the multiplex PCR reads, yielding one entry per CDR3 protein. The sample carries hundreds of thousands of distinct CDR3 sequences, more than 45% recorded once. The sequencing input was peripheral blood or thyroid tissue (not recorded which). These receptors all come from a woman younger than 30 with Graves' hyperthyroidism. Each CDR3 is given without its conserved first and last residue. The order of the fields is clone size, D gene, V gene, J gene, CDR3 protein. D genes are given only for firm matches. Clone size is not always given. Where it is, it says once, few, many or a class for expanded clones.

abundance: once; d_gene: .; v_gene: TRBV7-3; j_gene: TRBJ2-5; CDR3aa: GSSSRVQATQY
abundance: .; d_gene: .; v_gene: TRBV14; j_gene: TRBJ2-7; CDR3aa: ASSMVQGVLVEQY
abundance: .; d_gene: .; v_gene: TRBV15; j_gene: TRBJ2-3; CDR3aa: ATSRDPVITQY
abundance: few; d_gene: TRBD1; v_gene: TRBV12-3/TRBV12-4; j_gene: TRBJ1-1; CDR3aa: ASSSRGTADTEAF
abundance: .; d_gene: TRBD2; v_gene: TRBV29-1; j_gene: TRBJ2-3; CDR3aa: SVAAGGTQY
abundance: few; d_gene: TRBD1; v_gene: TRBV9; j_gene: TRBJ1-4; CDR3aa: ASNGGTAYLEKLF
abundance: few; d_gene: .; v_gene: TRBV20-1; j_gene: TRBJ2-7; CDR3aa: SARVGLAAPEGEQY
abundance: .; d_gene: .; v_gene: TRBV11-1; j_gene: TRBJ2-3; CDR3aa: ASSLNQGTDTQY
abundance: .; d_gene: .; v_gene: TRBV29-1; j_gene: TRBJ2-2; CDR3aa: SVEEGFSTGELF
abundance: .; d_gene: .; v_gene: TRBV20-1; j_gene: TRBJ1-3; CDR3aa: SAKRTSSGNTIY
abundance: many; d_gene: TRBD1; v_gene: TRBV15; j_gene: TRBJ2-5; CDR3aa: ATSRGSGQGTQETQY
abundance: .; d_gene: .; v_gene: TRBV15; j_gene: TRBJ1-1; CDR3aa: ASHGASNTEAF
abundance: .; d_gene: .; v_gene: TRBV24-1; j_gene: TRBJ1-1; CDR3aa: ATSVGGKDDTEAF
abundance: .; d_gene: TRBD1; v_gene: TRBV2; j_gene: TRBJ1-3; CDR3aa: ASSAGTGPGNTIY
abundance: .; d_gene: .; v_gene: TRBV29-1; j_gene: TRBJ2-7; CDR3aa: SGSYEQY
abundance: .; d_gene: TRBD1; v_gene: TRBV7-6; j_gene: TRBJ2-7; CDR3aa: ASSQGQGAALGEQY
abundance: once; d_gene: TRBD1; v_gene: TRBV11-2; j_gene: TRBJ2-7; CDR3aa: ASSGRQGVYEQY
abundance: .; d_gene: TRBD1; v_gene: TRBV20-1; j_gene: TRBJ1-2; CDR3aa: SVPDRRPNYGYT
abundance: many; d_gene: .; v_gene: TRBV7-9; j_gene: TRBJ1-6; CDR3aa: ASSSTGISPLH
abundance: .; d_gene: .; v_gene: TRBV29-1; j_gene: TRBJ1-2; CDR3aa: SVPELVGYT
abundance: few; d_gene: TRBD1; v_gene: TRBV20-1; j_gene: TRBJ2-6; CDR3aa: SAPTGSSSGANVLT
abundance: .; d_gene: TRBD1; v_gene: TRBV6-4; j_gene: TRBJ1-6; CDR3aa: ASRGQSSSSYNSPLH
abundance: .; d_gene: TRBD1; v_gene: TRBV29-1; j_gene: TRBJ2-7; CDR3aa: STPGQGLVEQY
abundance: .; d_gene: .; v_gene: TRBV7-2; j_gene: TRBJ2-2; CDR3aa: ASSLATGAPTGELF
abundance: many; d_gene: .; v_gene: TRBV7-8; j_gene: TRBJ1-1; CDR3aa: ATSRTADTEAF
abundance: few; d_gene: .; v_gene: TRBV9; j_gene: TRBJ1-2; CDR3aa: ASSVSGAHYGYT
abundance: .; d_gene: TRBD2; v_gene: TRBV7-2; j_gene: TRBJ2-7; CDR3aa: ASSAPTSGSVYEQY
abundance: .; d_gene: .; v_gene: TRBV6-4; j_gene: TRBJ1-2; CDR3aa: AISARGSNYGYT
abundance: .; d_gene: .; v_gene: TRBV7-9; j_gene: TRBJ1-2; CDR3aa: ASSSYSRDGYGYT
abundance: few; d_gene: TRBD1; v_gene: TRBV12-3/TRBV12-4; j_gene: TRBJ1-5; CDR3aa: ATQGGKGGQPQH
abundance: .; d_gene: .; v_gene: TRBV12-3/TRBV12-4; j_gene: TRBJ2-2; CDR3aa: ASNGGLDLGELF
abundance: .; d_gene: TRBD2; v_gene: TRBV11-3; j_gene: TRBJ2-5; CDR3aa: ASTGWGLAGWQETQY
abundance: many; d_gene: TRBD1; v_gene: TRBV24-1; j_gene: TRBJ1-6; CDR3aa: ATSDGTAYSPLH
abundance: .; d_gene: TRBD2; v_gene: TRBV29-1; j_gene: TRBJ2-5; CDR3aa: SVGEGVFETQY
abundance: many; d_gene: TRBD1; v_gene: TRBV9; j_gene: TRBJ1-6; CDR3aa: ASSATGGNSPLH
abundance: many; d_gene: TRBD1; v_gene: TRBV7-9; j_gene: TRBJ1-2; CDR3aa: ASSQSTGTANYGYT
abundance: many; d_gene: .; v_gene: TRBV10-3; j_gene: TRBJ2-7; CDR3aa: AINTGTGIDEQY
abundance: .; d_gene: .; v_gene: TRBV9; j_gene: TRBJ2-7; CDR3aa: ASSVGGLSSEQY
abundance: .; d_gene: .; v_gene: TRBV29-1; j_gene: TRBJ2-3; CDR3aa: SVDGGNRLGDTQY
abundance: few; d_gene: .; v_gene: TRBV25-1; j_gene: TRBJ2-2; CDR3aa: ASSSTRGPGGELF
abundance: many; d_gene: .; v_gene: TRBV7-2; j_gene: TRBJ2-7; CDR3aa: ASSLGQGSSYEQY
abundance: few; d_gene: TRBD1; v_gene: TRBV7-9; j_gene: TRBJ1-4; CDR3aa: ASSQGVANEKLF
abundance: .; d_gene: .; v_gene: TRBV6-5; j_gene: TRBJ2-7; CDR3aa: ASSYSMYEQY
abundance: .; d_gene: .; v_gene: TRBV24-1; j_gene: TRBJ1-1; CDR3aa: ATSDLPLSSGEFSTEAF
abundance: few; d_gene: TRBD2; v_gene: TRBV29-1; j_gene: TRBJ2-5; CDR3aa: SVAGTSGEEVETQY
abundance: many; d_gene: .; v_gene: TRBV25-1; j_gene: TRBJ2-2; CDR3aa: ASSRRMVTGELF
abundance: .; d_gene: .; v_gene: TRBV7-9; j_gene: TRBJ1-1; CDR3aa: ASSPGLSNTEAF
abundance: .; d_gene: TRBD1; v_gene: TRBV6-1; j_gene: TRBJ2-7; CDR3aa: ASSGTGQEQY
abundance: many; d_gene: TRBD2; v_gene: TRBV7-2; j_gene: TRBJ2-5; CDR3aa: ASSPGTSLRETQY
abundance: .; d_gene: .; v_gene: TRBV2; j_gene: TRBJ2-5; CDR3aa: ASRTSPRVTQY
abundance: few; d_gene: .; v_gene: TRBV19; j_gene: TRBJ1-1; CDR3aa: ASSPNSDTEAF
abundance: .; d_gene: .; v_gene: TRBV2; j_gene: TRBJ1-5; CDR3aa: ASRPRNREWSNQPQH
abundance: .; d_gene: TRBD2; v_gene: TRBV11-1; j_gene: TRBJ2-7; CDR3aa: AGTSGSLYEQY
abundance: .; d_gene: .; v_gene: TRBV15; j_gene: TRBJ1-2; CDR3aa: ATSGGSDNGYT